The 20 T cell receptor beta chains listed next were all sequenced from one sample in a study of T-cell memory formation after mild COVID-19 (dated by TCRdb to the early 2020s). Libraries were constructed by 5' RACE. Instrument on record: Illumina NovaSeq 6000. The public reads were quality trimmed at Q25 with fastp and then assembled into clones with MiXCR by TCRdb, keeping productive beta chains. Merged by CDR3 protein, the rows form single entries marked with the most common genes and DNA. Here the sample has some 13,000 distinct CDR3 sequences; approximately 12% occur a single time. In total, the top ten clones hold 49% of the sample. Sequencing was done on a sample of PBMCs or a T cell subset sorted from them (not recorded which). The receptors derive from an adult woman who had mild COVID-19 (a few samples of this study predate the infection). The sample titles of this study are shuffled in the database, so cell type and time point are left out; the donor was told from shared clones.

This clonotype showed up many times. The chain carries TRBV7-3 and TRBJ2-3; the match to TRBD2 covers 9 bases. Trimming cost V 4 bases and J 4 bases; bases outside gene matches: 12. The CDR3 runs 17 residues. CDR1 and CDR2 (germline): SGHTA, FQGTGA. The CDR3 protein is CASSSGLASPAADTQYF. CDR3 sequence (DNA): TGTGCCAGCAGCTCAGGACTAGCGAGCCCTGCGGCAGATACGCAGTATTTT.

At least ten counts were recorded for this clonotype. The V call is TRBV10-3, the J call TRBJ2-5, with 13 bases identical to TRBD2. V lost 3 bases, J lost 9 bases, and 22 bases stayed unmatched. This CDR3 region has 20 residues. Germline V gene data show CDR1 as ENHRY and CDR2 as SYGVKD. The CDR3 sequence is CAISDPGEEGLAGAVEAQYF. As DNA, the CDR3 is TGTGCCATCAGTGACCCAGGAGAGGAAGGACTAGCGGGGGCCGTTGAGGCCCAGTACTTC.

This clonotype was recorded at least ten times. This chain connects TRBV19 to TRBJ2-1; D is uncertain. CDR1 and CDR2 from the germline V gene are LNHDA and SQIVND (reference sequence). Trimming pared 6 bases from V and 5 bases from J, leaving 5 bases between. This CDR3 comprises 11 residues. The CDR3 is CASSPDNEQFF. CDR3 in DNA: TGTGCCAGTAGCCCGGACAATGAGCAGTTCTTC.

This clonotype was counted at least ten times. The gene calls are TRBV20-1 and TRBJ1-2; D unclear. This CDR3 region has 15 residues. Trimming removed 4 bases at V and 0 bases at J, with 15 bases between. The V gene's germline CDR1 is DFQATT and CDR2 SNEGSKA (reference sequence). The CDR3 loop is CSANPRGGTNYGYTF. The CDR3 coding sequence is TGCAGTGCTAACCCCCGGGGAGGCACTAACTATGGCTACACCTTC.

This clonotype was seen at least ten times. The J gene is TRBJ2-7, the V gene TRBV18; 9 nucleotides align to TRBD1. CDR1 is KGHSH, CDR2 LQKENI, per germline. V lost 5 bases to trimming and J lost 0 bases; unmatched junction nucleotides: 8. The CDR3 is 16 residues long. CDR3: CASSSGTGTSSYEQYF. The DNA of the CDR3 is TGTGCCAGCTCATCCGGGACAGGGACCAGCTCCTACGAGCAGTACTTC.

This clonotype was seen repeatedly, ten times or more. The chain links TRBV5-1 to TRBJ1-4; possibly TRBD1 for D (6 bases). Per the germline V gene, CDR1 is SGHRS and CDR2 is YFSETQ. CDR3 size: 15 residues. V gave up 0 bases and J gave up 4 bases, with 10 bases separating them. CDR3 in DNA: TGCGCCAGCAGCTTGGGTCCGGACAGTAATGAAAAACTGTTTTTT. The encoded protein is CASSLGPDSNEKLFF.

V and J are TRBV14 and TRBJ2-7; possibly TRBD2 for D (5 bases). This CDR3 has 15 residues. With 2 bases removed from V and 1 base from J, the gap between germline ends came to 12 bases. Germline V gene lookup returns CDR1 SGHDN and CDR2 FVKESK. CDR3 sequence reads: CASSQREGFSYEQYF. Here the CDR3 DNA reads TGTGCCAGCAGCCAACGAGAGGGCTTTTCCTACGAGCAGTACTTC.

This clonotype was detected a few times. The gene calls are TRBV5-4 and TRBJ2-4; 10 bases are a match to TRBD1. Germline V gene data show CDR1 as SGHNT and CDR2 as YYREEE (reference sequence). This CDR3 contains 15 residues. The ends lost 3 bases at V and 4 bases at J; junction bases unmatched: 4. The CDR3 DNA sequence: TGTGCCAGCAGCTGGGGACAGGGGTGGAAAAACATTCAGTACTTC. Its translation is CASSWGQGWKNIQYF. The full variable domain, completed using reference TRBV5-4 and TRBJ2-4, is ETGVTQSPTHLIKTRGQQVTLRCSSQSGHNTVSWYQQALGQGPQFIFQYYREEENGRGNFPPRFSGLQFPNYSSELNVNALELDDSALYLCASSWGQGWKNIQYFGAGTRLSVL.

This clonotype was seen many times. The V and J genes are TRBV7-6 and TRBJ2-6; D remains ambiguous. This CDR3 has 17 residues. The germline gives CDR1 SGHVS, CDR2 FNYEAQ. V shed 3 bases and J shed 0 bases, with 12 bases lying between them. This CDR3 reads CASSFTVTPSGANVLTF. DNA for the CDR3: TGTGCCAGCAGCTTCACCGTTACCCCCTCTGGGGCCAACGTCCTGACTTTC.

This clonotype occurred many times. This sequence joins TRBV7-9 and TRBJ1-2; D perhaps matches TRBD1 (5 bases). This CDR3 is built from 15 residues. Germline V gives CDR1 SEHNR, CDR2 FQNEAQ (reference sequence). Trimming took 5 bases from V and 1 from J, leaving 14 bases between them. CDR3 nucleotides: TGTGCCAGCAGCCCGCAGGGACCGTATAACTATGGCTACACCTTC. As protein: CASSPQGPYNYGYTF.

This clonotype was seen repeatedly, ten times or more. The V call is TRBV6-5, the J call TRBJ2-1, with no clear D. Germline CDR1 MNHEY, CDR2 SVGAGI. Trimming cost V 6 bases and J 6 bases, with 12 bases left between them. This CDR3 is built from 13 residues. The CDR3 region is CASSPVNRNEQFF. CDR3 coding DNA: TGTGCCAGCAGCCCGGTTAATCGCAATGAGCAGTTCTTC.

The chain links TRBV5-4 to TRBJ2-7; 8 nucleotides match TRBD2. The V and J ends lost 3 bases and 6 bases, in that order; junction bases with no gene match: 5. Germline loops: CDR1 SGHNT, CDR2 YYREEE (reference sequence). This CDR3 comprises 13 residues. This CDR3 reads CASSSRGLVEQYF. CDR3 sequence (DNA): TGTGCCAGCAGCTCACGGGGACTAGTCGAGCAGTACTTC.

This clonotype was detected ten times or more. The chain combines TRBV7-6 with TRBJ2-7, with 7 nucleotides matching TRBD2. The V segment lost 5 bases and the J segment 0 bases; nucleotides outside the gene matches: 7. This CDR3 spans 15 amino acids. Looked up from germline, CDR1 is SGHVS and CDR2 is FNYEAQ. The CDR3 DNA reads TGTGCCAGCAGCCTCGACTGGACTAGCTCCTACGAGCAGTACTTC. Its translation is CASSLDWTSSYEQYF.

The V gene is TRBV28, the J gene TRBJ1-1; D ambiguous. CDR3 length: 12 amino acids. The V gene lost 5 bases and the J gene lost 6 bases, with 10 bases spanning the gap. The V gene's germline CDR1 is MDHEN and CDR2 SYDVKM. The CDR3 protein is CASSPPNPEAFF. The DNA for the CDR3 is TGTGCCAGCAGTCCCCCAAACCCTGAAGCTTTCTTT.

This clonotype has ten or more counts. The chain employs TRBV7-9 and TRBJ2-5, with 9 bases identical to TRBD2. V gave up 4 bases and J gave up 4 bases; unmatched junction bases: 16. The CDR3 length is 18 residues. In germline, CDR1 is SEHNR, CDR2 FQNEAQ (reference sequence). The CDR3 region is CASSSSGGLDRWRETQYF. DNA of the CDR3: TGTGCCAGCAGCTCCAGCGGGGGGCTCGACAGATGGAGAGAGACCCAGTACTTC.

This clonotype occurred many times. This sequence joins TRBV5-4 and TRBJ2-5; D is unresolved. Trimming took off 0 bases at V and 2 bases at J, with 5 bases between the two ends. The CDR3 is made up of 13 amino acids. CDR1 SGHNT and CDR2 YYREEE come from the germline V gene (reference sequence). The CDR3 sequence is CASSLETQETQYF. Written as DNA, the CDR3 is TGTGCCAGCAGCTTGGAGACACAAGAGACCCAGTACTTC.

This clonotype was observed at least ten times. The gene calls are TRBV2 and TRBJ2-2; no firm D call. This CDR3 is 13 amino acids long. Trimming cost V 3 bases and J 6 bases, with 8 bases left between them. CDR1 is SNHLY, CDR2 FYNNEI, per germline. CDR3 DNA: TGTGCCAGCAGTGAGGCCCCTCCCGGGGAGCTGTTTTTT. This encodes CASSEAPPGELFF.

This clonotype was counted ten times or more. The chain links TRBV5-4 to TRBJ2-4; 10 bases map to TRBD1. J was trimmed by 7 bases and V by 0 bases; bases with no gene match: 7. Germline lookup yields CDR1 SGHNT and CDR2 YYREEE (reference sequence). The CDR3 is 16 amino acids. The CDR3 is CASSLAPGTGANIQYF. Here the CDR3 DNA reads TGTGCCAGCAGCTTGGCCCCCGGGACAGGGGCGAACATTCAGTACTTC.

V is TRBV6-6 and J is TRBJ1-1, with TRBD1 identical over 8 bases. In germline, CDR1 is MNHNY, CDR2 SVGAGI (reference sequence). The CDR3 is 14 amino acids. The V and J ends lost 5 bases and 3 bases, in that order; junction bases with no gene match: 5. CDR3 amino acids: CASSGQGADTEAFF. In DNA, the CDR3 is TGTGCCAGCAGTGGACAGGGAGCGGACACTGAAGCTTTCTTT.

This clonotype was seen at least ten times. V is TRBV7-3 and J is TRBJ2-2; D is uncertain. V lost 5 bases and J 6 bases, leaving 7 bases between the germline ends. Germline lookup yields CDR1 SGHTA and CDR2 FQGTGA. This CDR3 has 12 amino acids. The CDR3: CASSPYPGELFF. CDR3 bases: TGTGCCAGCAGCCCTTATCCCGGGGAGCTGTTTTTT.